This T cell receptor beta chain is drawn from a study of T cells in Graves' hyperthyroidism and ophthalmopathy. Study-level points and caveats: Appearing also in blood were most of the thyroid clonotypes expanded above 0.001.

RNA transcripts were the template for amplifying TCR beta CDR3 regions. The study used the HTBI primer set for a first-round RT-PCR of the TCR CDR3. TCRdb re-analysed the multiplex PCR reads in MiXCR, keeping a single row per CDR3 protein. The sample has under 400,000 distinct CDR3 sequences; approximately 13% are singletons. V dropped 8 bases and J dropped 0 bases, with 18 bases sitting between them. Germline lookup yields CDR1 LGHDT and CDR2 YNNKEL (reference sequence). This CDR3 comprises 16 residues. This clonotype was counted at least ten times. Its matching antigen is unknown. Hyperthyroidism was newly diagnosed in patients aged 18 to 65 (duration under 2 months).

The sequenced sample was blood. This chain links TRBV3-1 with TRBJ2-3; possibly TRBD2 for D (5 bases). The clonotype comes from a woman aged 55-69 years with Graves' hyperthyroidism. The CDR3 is CASSLERSASTDTQYF. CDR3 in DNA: TGTGCCAGCTCCTTAGAGCGGTCAGCTAGCACAGATACGCAGTATTTT.